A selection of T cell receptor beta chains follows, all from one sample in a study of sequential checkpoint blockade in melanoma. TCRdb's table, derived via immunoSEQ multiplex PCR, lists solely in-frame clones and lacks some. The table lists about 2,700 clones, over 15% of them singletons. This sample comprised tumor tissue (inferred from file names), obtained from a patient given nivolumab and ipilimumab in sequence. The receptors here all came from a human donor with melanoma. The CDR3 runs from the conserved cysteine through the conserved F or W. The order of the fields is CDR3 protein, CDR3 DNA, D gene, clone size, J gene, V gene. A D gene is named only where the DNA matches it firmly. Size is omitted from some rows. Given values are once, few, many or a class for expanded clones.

CDR3: CASSLAWTREDQFF
DNA: TGCGCCAGCAGCTTGGCCTGGACAAGGGAAGATCAGTTCTTC
D: -
size: medium-sized
J: TRBJ2-1
V: TRBV5-1

CDR3: CASSQDGSGYNEQFF
DNA: TGCGCCAGCAGCCAAGATGGGAGCGGTTACAATGAGCAGTTCTTC
D: -
size: few
J: TRBJ2-1
V: TRBV4-1

CDR3: CASSHQGARQPQHF
DNA: TGTGCCAGCAGTCACCAGGGGGCTCGGCAGCCCCAGCATTTT
D: TRBD1
size: -
J: TRBJ1-5
V: TRBV6-8

CDR3: CASKLGVGNSPLHF
DNA: TGCGCCAGCAAATTAGGGGTGGGTAATTCACCCCTCCACTTT
D: -
size: once
J: TRBJ1-6
V: TRBV5-1

CDR3: CASSVAGGPSDTQYF
DNA: TGTGCCAGCAGCGTAGCGGGAGGGCCGTCAGATACGCAGTATTTT
D: TRBD2
size: many
J: TRBJ2-3
V: TRBV9

CDR3: CASLRGSPSGNTIYF
DNA: TGTGCCAGCTTAAGGGGCAGTCCCTCTGGAAACACCATATATTTT
D: -
size: many
J: TRBJ1-3
V: TRBV11-3

CDR3: CASSLKGQYEQYF
DNA: TGTGCCAGCAGTTTAAAGGGACAATACGAGCAGTACTTC
D: -
size: few
J: TRBJ2-7
V: TRBV28

CDR3: CAWSKGGNQPQHF
DNA: TGTGCCTGGAGTAAAGGGGGCAATCAGCCCCAGCATTTT
D: -
size: -
J: TRBJ1-5
V: TRBV30

CDR3: CASSYSNGKTEAFF
DNA: TGTGCCAGCAGTTACTCAAACGGGAAAACTGAAGCTTTCTTT
D: -
size: few
J: TRBJ1-1
V: TRBV6-8

CDR3: CASSQSVLEGRQPQHF
DNA: TGCGCCAGCAGTCAATCGGTTCTTGAGGGTAGACAGCCCCAGCATTTT
D: -
size: -
J: TRBJ1-5
V: TRBV23-1

CDR3: CASSRLGGPNEQFF
DNA: TGTGCCAGTAGTAGGCTAGGGGGACCCAATGAGCAGTTCTTC
D: -
size: once
J: TRBJ2-1
V: TRBV19

CDR3: CASSVLAGGDTQYF
DNA: TGTGCCAGTAGTGTTCTAGCGGGAGGAGATACGCAGTATTTT
D: TRBD2
size: large
J: TRBJ2-3
V: TRBV19

CDR3: CASSIATAGAYEQYF
DNA: TGTGCCAGTAGTATAGCTACAGCGGGGGCCTACGAGCAGTACTTC
D: TRBD2
size: -
J: TRBJ2-7
V: TRBV19